This TCR beta chain was sequenced during a study of T cell repertoires in cytomegalovirus infection. CDR1 is DFQATT, CDR2 SNEGSKA, per germline (reference sequence). The CDR3 covers 13 residues. Trimming left V 4 bases short and J 2 bases short, with 6 bases between. This clonotype turned up a few times. MiXCR, run by TCRdb on the reads, gives a single entry per CDR3 protein. There are a few hundred thousand distinct CDR3 sequences in the sample; more than 9% occur only once, and roughly 4.5% lies in the top ten. The source material was PBMCs. The chain carries TRBV20-1 and TRBJ1-6; D remains unclear. This clonotype originated in a human donor in good health (CMV status not recorded). Some clones in this sample may be carry-over from other donors' samples. DNA of the CDR3: TGCAGTGCTACGCACCCCTATAATTCACCCCTCCACTTT. Translated, it gives CSATHPYNSPLHF.